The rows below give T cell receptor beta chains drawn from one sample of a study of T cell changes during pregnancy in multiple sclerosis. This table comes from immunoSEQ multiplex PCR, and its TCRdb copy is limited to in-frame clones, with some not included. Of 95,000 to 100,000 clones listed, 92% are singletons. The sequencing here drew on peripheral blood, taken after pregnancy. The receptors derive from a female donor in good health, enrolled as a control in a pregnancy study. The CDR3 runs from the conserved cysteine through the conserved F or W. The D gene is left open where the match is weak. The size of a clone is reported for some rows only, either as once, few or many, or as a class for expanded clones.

TGTGCCAGCAGACCCCCAGCGGGAGCGGGGAATGAGCAGTTCTTC CASRPPAGAGNEQFF TRBJ2-1 TRBV6-1 - TRBD2 15
TGTGCCACTGGGAGGGGGGGCTACAATGAGCAGTTCTTC CATGRGGYNEQFF TRBJ2-1 TRBV15 - - 13
TGTGCCAGTAGCCCAAACAGGATCTCCTACAATGAGCAGTTCTTC CASSPNRISYNEQFF TRBJ2-1 TRBV19 - - 15
TGTGCCAGCAGTTTAGCGGGAGGAGGGTACAATGAGCAGTTCTTC CASSLAGGGYNEQFF TRBJ2-1 TRBV28 - TRBD2 15
TGTGCCAGCAGCGGGACACGGACTAGCGGGACCGACAATGAGCAGTTCTTC CASSGTRTSGTDNEQFF TRBJ2-1 TRBV7-8 - TRBD2 17
TGTGCCAGCAGTTTGGGAGGGAGCCCTGAAGCTTTCTTT CASSLGGSPEAFF TRBJ1-1 TRBV27 - - 13
TGTGCCAGCAGAGGGACAACCGGGTCCTACGAGCAGTACTTC CASRGTTGSYEQYF TRBJ2-7 TRBV6-6 once - 14
TGTGCCAGCAGCTTAGCGAGTACAACGGGGACCCAGTACTTC CASSLASTTGTQYF TRBJ2-5 TRBV7-9 - - 14
TGCAGCGCTGGGACTTACGATGAGCAGTTCTTC CSAGTYDEQFF TRBJ2-1 TRBV29-1 - - 11
TGTGCCAGCAGTGTCCGGGACAGGGCTGAAGCTTTCTTT CASSVRDRAEAFF TRBJ1-1 TRBV2 - TRBD1 13
TGTGCCTGCCAGTTGCGGGGGGGCTCGCACGAGCAGTACTTC CACQLRGGSHEQYF TRBJ2-7 TRBV30 - TRBD2 14
TGTGCCACCGCACAGGGGCACTCTGGAAACACCATATATTTT CATAQGHSGNTIYF TRBJ1-3 TRBV19 - TRBD1 14
TGCGCCAGCAGCGCGGGACTAGCTCACGAGCAGTACTTC CASSAGLAHEQYF TRBJ2-7 TRBV5-1 - TRBD2 13
TGCGCCAGCAGCCAAGCTTCTAGTTCAACTAATGAAAAACTGTTTTTT CASSQASSSTNEKLFF TRBJ1-4 TRBV4-1 - - 16
TGTGCCAGCAGCCACAAACAAATCCGGGACACCCTCTATGGCTACACCTTC CASSHKQIRDTLYGYTF TRBJ1-2 TRBV7-8 - - 17
TGTGCCAGCAGTTCCCCCGGGAGTCACTACGAGCAGTACTTC CASSSPGSHYEQYF TRBJ2-7 TRBV28 - - 14
TGTGCCAGCAGTTACTCGATACCGGACAGGGGGTATGGCTACACCTTC CASSYSIPDRGYGYTF TRBJ1-2 TRBV6-5 - TRBD1 16
TGTGCCAGCAGCCCCCGGCGGGGGAGCAACTACGAGCAGTACTTC CASSPRRGSNYEQYF TRBJ2-7 TRBV4-2 - TRBD2 15
TGTGCCAGCAGTGAAGGACTAGCGGGAGAGTATGAGCAGTTCTTC CASSEGLAGEYEQFF TRBJ2-1 TRBV2 once TRBD2 15
TGTGCCAGCAGCCAAACCGGGACAGCTAATTCACCCCTCCACTTT CASSQTGTANSPLHF TRBJ1-6 TRBV16 - TRBD1 15
TGTGCCAGCAGTTTGGGCTTCCGAGATACGCAGTATTTT CASSLGFRDTQYF TRBJ2-3 TRBV27 - - 13
TGTGCCAGTAGTATGTTGTGGAATGAGAGGTATGGCTACACCTTC CASSMLWNERYGYTF TRBJ1-2 TRBV19 - - 15
TGTGCCAGCAGGGGCTACCGTGCGACTAGCGGGAGAGGAATTCAGTACTTC CASRGYRATSGRGIQYF TRBJ2-4 TRBV2 - TRBD2 17
TGCGCCAGCAGCCAATTCGGACAGGGGGGCTTGAACACTGAAGCTTTCTTT CASSQFGQGGLNTEAFF TRBJ1-1 TRBV4-1 - TRBD1 17
TGTGCCAGCAGCTTGGAAGTCGGTATGAACACTGAAGCTTTCTTT CASSLEVGMNTEAFF TRBJ1-1 TRBV5-6 - - 15
TGCGCCAGCAGGCTAAGGGACAGCTCTCAAGGCTACACCTTC CASRLRDSSQGYTF TRBJ1-2 TRBV23-1 once TRBD1 14
TGTGCCACCAGCCCTCGGGACTCCCAAGAGACCCAGTACTTC CATSPRDSQETQYF TRBJ2-5 TRBV15 - - 14
TGTGCCAGCAGCCTGGTTAGCGAGCAGTTCTTC CASSLVSEQFF TRBJ2-1 TRBV25-1 - - 11
TGTGCCAGCAGATGGACTAGCGGGAGTACAGATACGCAGTATTTT CASRWTSGSTDTQYF TRBJ2-3 TRBV6-6 - TRBD2 15
TGCGCCAGCAGCCCCGACAGCACTGGAAACACCATATATTTT CASSPDSTGNTIYF TRBJ1-3 TRBV5-1 - - 14
TGTGCCAGCAGTAAACTTAGCAGGCAGTTCTTC CASSKLSRQFF TRBJ2-1 TRBV14 once - 11
TGTGCCAGCAGTACCGGACAGTTCACTGAAGCTTTCTTT CASSTGQFTEAFF TRBJ1-1 TRBV2 once - 13
TGTGCCATCAAGGGACAGACCAATCAGCCCCAGCATTTT CAIKGQTNQPQHF TRBJ1-5 TRBV10-3 - TRBD1 13
TGTGCCAGCAGGCCAGGGTCCCGGAACACTGAAGCTTTCTTT CASRPGSRNTEAFF TRBJ1-1 TRBV5-4 - - 14
TGTGCCAGCTCCGGGACAGACGAAAATCAGCCCCAGCATTTT CASSGTDENQPQHF TRBJ1-5 TRBV2 - TRBD1 14
TGTGCTAGTGGCCCAGGGGGCTATGGCTACACCTTC CASGPGGYGYTF TRBJ1-2 TRBV12-5 - TRBD1 12
TGTGCCAGCAGCATCGGGCCAGGGGGCTCGAGCACTGAAGCTTTCTTT CASSIGPGGSSTEAFF TRBJ1-1 TRBV11-1 - TRBD1 16
TGTGCCAGCAGTTACTCGAGGCAGGGAAATTCACCCCTCCACTTT CASSYSRQGNSPLHF TRBJ1-6 TRBV6-6 - - 15
TGCGCCAGCAGTGACGCCTACGAGCAGTACTTC CASSDAYEQYF TRBJ2-7 TRBV10-2 - - 11